Sequencing of this T cell receptor beta chain was carried out in a study of somatic mutations in cytotoxic T cells in rheumatoid arthritis. Notes on the study in general: Rising age went with increasing CD8+ clonality in rheumatoid arthritis patients; healthy controls showed no such increase.

The CDR3 totals 17 residues. Looked up from germline, CDR1 is MNHNS and CDR2 is SASEGT. The V segment lost 2 bases and the J segment 5 bases; nucleotides outside the gene matches: 13. Profiled with immunoSEQ multiplex PCR; TCRdb holds only in-frame clones, not every one. The profile shows more than 5,500 clones, 80% of them singletons. Worth noting for this clone: Its antigen remains unknown.

This clonotype originated in an adult with rheumatoid arthritis. The chain uses TRBV6-1 and TRBJ2-5; 8 bases are a match to TRBD2. The sample comprised CD8+ T cells sorted from blood. CDR3: CASSEIGVAGTWETQYF. The CDR3 DNA reads TGTGCCAGCAGTGAAATAGGAGTAGCGGGGACTTGGGAGACCCAGTACTTC.